This T cell receptor beta chain was sequenced during a study of patients and donors after allogeneic stem cell transplantation. This clonotype has at least ten counts. TCRdb used MiXCR to reprocess the RT-PCR reads, holding one entry per CDR3 protein. The sample contains approximately 33,000 distinct CDR3 sequences, under 7.5% of which appear only once. Germline loops: CDR1 SQVTM, CDR2 ANQGSEA. Trimming shortened V by 4 bases and J by 0 bases, and 11 bases separated the two germline ends. The CDR3 runs 14 residues. The clonotype was recovered from a human donor who was either an allogeneic HSCT recipient or a stem cell or donor lymphocyte infusion donor (not recorded which). It is not recorded whose cells these are; they may come from a transplant donor. The chain recombines TRBV29-1 with TRBJ2-3, with D possibly being TRBD2 (6 bases). The sample comprised blood, either unsorted or a sorted T cell fraction (not recorded which). This chain's CDR3 is CSVGLARSTDTQYF. The CDR3 DNA reads as TGCAGCGTTGGTCTAGCGAGAAGCACAGATACGCAGTATTTT.